What follows are 28 T cell receptor beta chains derived from one specimen sequenced in a study of cytomegalovirus exposure and HLA in healthy donors. The PCR employed 60 Vbeta primers together with 13 Jbeta primers. TCRdb keeps only in-frame clones here, not all; method: immunoSEQ multiplex PCR. This repertoire comprises some 140,000 clones; its ten largest clones make up roughly 1.6%. The specimen sequenced was PBMCs. Receptors were obtained from a woman aged 40 to 50 in good health and CMV-seronegative.

V and J are TRBV28 and TRBJ2-3; 8 positions match TRBD2. Germline values: CDR1 MDHEN, CDR2 SYDVKM. V dropped 4 bases and J dropped 3; count of bases not matched to a gene: 12. This CDR3 region has 17 residues. The CDR3 coding sequence is TGTGCCAGCAGTTCTTTAGCGGGGTTCAGTGGGACAGATACGCAGTATTTT. Amino acid sequence: CASSSLAGFSGTDTQYF.

V usage is TRBV28 and J usage is TRBJ1-2; tentative D call: TRBD1 (5 bases). This CDR3 contains 13 residues. Germline V gene sequence: CDR1 MDHEN, CDR2 SYDVKM. The germline V and J ends were trimmed by 4 bases and 5 bases, with 11 bases remaining between them. In DNA form, the CDR3 reads TGTGCCAGCAGTTGGCCCAGGGCTTATGGCTACACCTTC. Translation gives CASSWPRAYGYTF.

The chain joins TRBV6-6 to TRBJ1-1; 9 bases align to TRBD1. V trimming: 5 bases; J trimming: 1 base; junction bases outside the gene matches: 5. Germline V gene sequence: CDR1 MNHNY, CDR2 SVGAGI (reference sequence). The CDR3 runs 15 residues. This CDR3 is CASSPQGARNTEAFF. The CDR3 nucleotides read TGTGCCAGCAGTCCACAGGGGGCGAGGAACACTGAAGCTTTCTTT.

The chain recombines TRBV11-1 with TRBJ2-4; D remains unclear. Trimming took 2 bases from V and 0 from J, leaving 11 bases between them. CDR3 size: 16 residues. Looked up from germline, CDR1 is SGHAT and CDR2 is FQDESV (reference sequence). The CDR3 nucleotides are TGTGCCAGCAGCTTATCGTATCCGTTAGCCAAAAACATTCAGTACTTC. Translation gives CASSLSYPLAKNIQYF.

This chain links TRBV6-6 with TRBJ2-5; a weak D match, TRBD1 (6 bases). The germline gives CDR1 MNHNY, CDR2 SVGAGI (reference sequence). V lost 6 bases and J lost 0, with 11 bases in between. This CDR3 has 14 residues. CDR3 protein: CASRRDRNQETQYF. CDR3 in DNA: TGTGCCAGCAGGAGAGACAGGAACCAAGAGACCCAGTACTTC.

Of note for this clone: The junction does not match germline at one end; this may be a read error. The chain joins TRBV6-1 to TRBJ1-4, with D perhaps TRBD1 (5 bases). Germline V gene sequence: CDR1 MNHNS, CDR2 SASEGT. The CDR3 consists of 13 residues. CDR3 residues: CASSEVHFPGYIF. The CDR3 DNA is TGTGCCAGCAGTGAAGTCCATTTCCCAGGGTATATTTTT.

The chain couples TRBV15 to TRBJ1-5; a weak D match, TRBD1 (6 bases). Germline CDR1 LNHNV, CDR2 YYDKDF (reference sequence). Trimming pared 0 bases from V and 0 bases from J, leaving 12 bases between. The CDR3 spans 17 residues. The CDR3 DNA sequence: TGTGCCACCAGCAGAGAAGGGACACCTAATAGCAATCAGCCCCAGCATTTT. Encoded protein: CATSREGTPNSNQPQHF.

This sequence joins TRBV18 and TRBJ1-6; 9 nucleotides align to TRBD1. V shed 3 bases, J shed 5 bases, and the junction held 11 bases outside the gene matches. This CDR3 contains 18 residues. Germline lookup yields CDR1 KGHSH and CDR2 LQKENI. This CDR3 reads CASSPQTGGFGNNSPLHF. The CDR3 DNA follows: TGTGCCAGCTCACCTCAAACAGGGGGCTTTGGGAATAATTCACCCCTCCACTTT.

Regarding this clone: At one of its ends the junction is not consistent with the germline gene, which may arise from a read error. The chain joins TRBV7-9 to TRBJ1-4; D unclear. CDR3 size: 12 residues. Germline values: CDR1 SEHNR, CDR2 FQNEAQ (reference sequence). The CDR3, as DNA: TGTGCCAGCAGCCCGAGGCATGAAAAACTGCTTTTT. Its translation: CASSPRHEKLLF.

The rearrangement links TRBV7-9 to TRBJ2-2; D is undetermined. Trimming removed 5 bases from V and 6 bases from J, with 13 bases in between. The V gene's germline CDR1 is SEHNR and CDR2 FQNEAQ (reference sequence). The length of the CDR3 is 14 residues. The CDR3 spells CASSRRAAAGELFF. The CDR3 DNA follows: TGTGCCAGCAGCCGACGCGCCGCGGCCGGGGAGCTGTTTTTT.

The chain combines TRBV5-1 with TRBJ2-5, with TRBD2 matching 16 bases. Germline CDR1 reads SGHRS; CDR2 reads YFSETQ. V was pared by 2 bases and J by 5 bases, with 3 bases of the junction left unmatched. The CDR3 length is 16 residues. The DNA of the CDR3 is TGCGCCAGCAGCTTCGGGACTAGCGGGGGGGCTGAGACCCAGTACTTC. It specifies CASSFGTSGGAETQYF.

The rearrangement uses TRBV14 and TRBJ2-3; 10 bases fit TRBD1. V lost 1 base, J lost 2 bases, and 3 bases stayed unmatched. The CDR3 has 16 amino acids. Germline values: CDR1 SGHDN, CDR2 FVKESK. CDR3 protein: CASSQGDRGNTDTQYF. In DNA, the CDR3 is TGTGCCAGCAGCCAAGGGGACAGGGGCAACACAGATACGCAGTATTTT.

CDR3 region: CASSQRQGSPNSPLHF. The CDR3 coding sequence is TGTGCCAGCAGCCAAAGACAGGGATCGCCTAATTCACCCCTCCACTTT. The chain couples TRBV7-8 to TRBJ1-6, with 7 positions matching TRBD1. CDR3 length: 16 amino acids. V dropped 5 bases and J dropped 6; count of bases not matched to a gene: 10. Germline V lookup: CDR1 SGHVS, CDR2 FQNEAQ.

This chain joins TRBV4-2 and TRBJ2-7; 14 bases are a match to TRBD2. Germline CDR1 LGHNA, CDR2 YNFKEQ. J lost 2 bases, V lost 5 bases, and 14 bases had no gene match. CDR3 length: 19 amino acids. The CDR3 loop is CASSEGPGLAGGNTYEQYF. Here the CDR3 DNA reads TGTGCCAGCAGCGAAGGCCCCGGACTAGCGGGGGGCAACACCTACGAGCAGTACTTC.

The chain couples TRBV7-3 to TRBJ1-1; D is possibly TRBD1 (5 bases). Deletions cut 8 bases from V and 4 bases from J, with 17 bases between. The germline gives CDR1 SGHTA, CDR2 FQGTGA. The CDR3 loop spans 14 amino acids. CDR3 sequence: CASLPGRDSTEAFF. Written as DNA, the CDR3 is TGTGCCAGCCTCCCCGGCAGGGACTCCACTGAAGCTTTCTTT.

V is TRBV6-1 and J is TRBJ2-7; 8 bases agree with TRBD1. This CDR3 contains 12 residues. Germline CDR1 and CDR2: MNHNS and SASEGT. Trimming at V came to 6 bases and at J to 6 bases, leaving 4 bases not matched to a gene. Here the CDR3 reads CASRMTGVEQYF. DNA for the CDR3: TGTGCCAGCAGGATGACAGGGGTCGAGCAGTACTTC.

This CDR3 reads CASSFQPGQGNEKLFF. CDR3 in DNA: TGTGCCAGCAGCTTCCAGCCGGGACAGGGGAATGAAAAACTGTTTTTT. The chain recombines TRBV7-2 with TRBJ1-4; TRBD1 agrees at 10 bases. The germline CDR1 and CDR2 sequences are SGHTA and FQGNSA. Trimming at V came to 3 bases and at J to 5 bases, leaving 6 bases not matched to a gene. The CDR3 extends over 16 amino acids. The variable domain in full, completed from reference TRBV7-2 and TRBJ1-4, reads GAGVSQSPSNKVTEKGKDVELRCDPISGHTALYWYRQSLGQGLEFLIYFQGNSAPDKSGLPSDRFSAERTGGSVSTLTIQRTQQEDSAVYLCASSFQPGQGNEKLFFGSGTQLSVL.

J is TRBJ1-3 and V is TRBV6-1, with a weak D call TRBD1 (6 bases). Germline V CDR1 and CDR2: MNHNS, SASEGT. V was cut by 3 bases and J by 4 bases, with 16 bases left in between. This CDR3 comprises 16 residues. Here the CDR3 reads CASSDGQSYLGNTIYF. The DNA of the CDR3 is TGTGCCAGCAGTGATGGACAGTCTTACTTAGGAAACACCATATATTTT.

The chain combines TRBV18 with TRBJ1-2; 7 positions match TRBD1. Germline-derived CDR1 and CDR2 are KGHSH and LQKENI. The CDR3 extends over 15 amino acids. V lost 2 bases, J lost 1 base, and 4 bases stayed unmatched. CDR3 in amino acids: CASSPEGALNYGYTF. The DNA for the CDR3 is TGTGCCAGCTCACCAGAGGGGGCGCTTAACTATGGCTACACCTTC.

The chain recombines TRBV28 with TRBJ1-5, with D possibly being TRBD1 (5 bases). V was shortened by 8 bases and J by 4 bases, with 6 bases between the two germline ends. The CDR3 is made up of 11 amino acids. Germline CDR1 is MDHEN and CDR2 is SYDVKM. The CDR3 bases are TGTGCCAGCGGGGGGAATCAGCCCCAGCATTTT. Residues: CASGGNQPQHF.

CDR3 in amino acids: CASSPFDRALETQYF. The CDR3 nucleotides are TGTGCCAGCTCACCCTTCGACAGGGCCCTTGAGACCCAGTACTTC. The chain carries TRBV18 and TRBJ2-5; 7 bases match TRBD1. The V gene end was trimmed by 3 bases and the J gene end by 5 bases; junction bases not matched to a gene: 9. The CDR3 loop spans 15 amino acids. Germline assignment: CDR1 KGHSH and CDR2 LQKENI.

The chain is built from TRBV19 and TRBJ2-3, with D perhaps TRBD1 (5 bases). The germline V gene has CDR1 LNHDA and CDR2 SQIVND (reference sequence). The CDR3 contains 14 residues. V was clipped by 6 bases and J by 0 bases, with 10 bases between them. The chain's CDR3 is CASRGRQSTDTQYF. CDR3 DNA: TGTGCCAGTAGGGGTCGACAGAGCACAGATACGCAGTATTTT. Using reference TRBV19 and TRBJ2-3 for the parts outside the CDR3, the full variable domain is DGGITQSPKYLFRKEGQNVTLSCEQNLNHDAMYWYRQDPGQGLRLIYYSQIVNDFQKGDIAEGYSVSREKKESFPLTVTSAQKNPTAFYLCASRGRQSTDTQYFGPGTRLTVL.

The chain joins TRBV5-1 to TRBJ2-1; 10 positions match TRBD1. J was trimmed by 8 bases and V by 3 bases; bases with no gene match: 11. The CDR3 is made up of 16 amino acids. Germline assignment: CDR1 SGHRS and CDR2 YFSETQ. CDR3 sequence (DNA): TGCGCCAGCAGCTGGTCTCCGGGACAGGGGAGGGATGAGCAGTTCTTC. The encoded protein is CASSWSPGQGRDEQFF. Variable domain in full (rest from reference TRBV5-1 and TRBJ2-1): KAGVTQTPRYLIKTRGQQVTLSCSPISGHRSVSWYQQTPGQGLQFLFEYFSETQRNKGNFPGRFSGRQFSNSRSEMNVSTLELGDSALYLCASSWSPGQGRDEQFFGPGTRLTVL.

The chain couples TRBV11-2 to TRBJ1-4, with unresolved D. The germline V and J ends were trimmed by 1 base and 0 bases, with 6 bases remaining between them. CDR1 is SGHAT and CDR2 is FQNNGV in the germline V gene. The CDR3 sequence is 15 residues long. DNA of the CDR3: TGTGCCAGCAGCTTAGTCGGGGCAACTAATGAAAAACTGTTTTTT. This sequence encodes CASSLVGATNEKLFF.

The chain employs TRBV6-1 and TRBJ2-3, with a weak D call TRBD1 (5 bases). CDR3 size: 13 residues. V gave up 7 bases and J gave up 4 bases, with 12 bases separating them. Germline V lookup: CDR1 MNHNS, CDR2 SASEGT. The CDR3 here is CASMGRVADTQYF. CDR3 nucleotides: TGTGCCAGCATGGGCAGGGTCGCAGATACGCAGTATTTT.

The rearrangement links TRBV11-1 to TRBJ1-1; D call uncertain. This CDR3 contains 12 residues. Trimming shortened V by 3 bases and J by 3 bases, and 5 bases separated the two germline ends. Germline V CDR1 and CDR2: SGHAT, FQDESV (reference sequence). CDR3 sequence (DNA): TGTGCCAGCAGCTTGTCATACACTGAAGCTTTCTTT. As protein: CASSLSYTEAFF. Combining the CDR3 with reference TRBV11-1 and TRBJ1-1 gives the whole variable domain EAEVAQSPRYKITEKSQAVAFWCDPISGHATLYWYRQILGQGPELLVQFQDESVVDDSQLPKDRFSAERLKGVDSTLKIQPAELGDSAMYLCASSLSYTEAFFGQGTRLTVV.

The V gene is TRBV28, the J gene TRBJ2-3; TRBD2 aligns across 9 bases. V lost 8 bases to trimming and J lost 5 bases; unmatched junction nucleotides: 11. This CDR3 has 15 amino acids. Germline loops: CDR1 MDHEN, CDR2 SYDVKM. CDR3 in amino acids: CASVSAGGRGDTQYF. The CDR3 DNA is TGTGCCAGCGTGTCAGCGGGGGGAAGGGGAGATACGCAGTATTTT.

This chain joins TRBV5-6 and TRBJ2-1; tentatively, D is TRBD1 (6 bases). V dropped 0 bases and J dropped 5 bases, with 18 bases sitting between them. CDR3 length: 17 residues. Germline V lookup: CDR1 SGHDT, CDR2 YYEEEE. The CDR3 nucleotides read TGTGCCAGCAGCTTGGACCTGTATAGGGACACTGACAATGAGCAGTTCTTC. It specifies CASSLDLYRDTDNEQFF.